The 8 T cell receptor beta chains below all came from one sample that was sequenced in a study of beta chain features in type 1 diabetes. Whole-study results and caveats: Type 1 diabetes patients showed a moderate but significant shortening of TCRB CDR3s in all four CD4+ subsets.

The antigens of these receptors remain unknown. TCRB transcripts that were expressed got sequenced, as all of the isolated RNA had been reverse transcribed. The table came from immunoSEQ multiplex PCR; TCRdb's copy has only in-frame clones and leaves some out. The sample includes 300,000 to 350,000 clones, approximately 12% seen only once; the top ten take roughly 0.015%. The material sequenced was naive CD4+ T cells from blood. These receptor sequences come from a woman aged 18-29 years with type 1 diabetes.

The chain carries TRBV5-1 and TRBJ2-7; 8 nucleotides match TRBD2. Germline trimming cut 1 base from V and 5 bases from J; bases unmatched to any gene: 11. From germline, CDR1 is SGHRS and CDR2 YFSETQ. The CDR3 spans 16 residues. CDR3 nucleotide sequence: TGCGCCAGCAGCTTGAATATGGGGACTAGTGGAAACGAGCAGTACTTC. Translated, it gives CASSLNMGTSGNEQYF.

This clone turned up a few times. This chain uses TRBV7-2 with TRBJ2-5; possible D gene TRBD1, 6 bases. V was shortened by 4 bases and J by 9 bases, with 12 bases between the two germline ends. The germline gives CDR1 SGHTA, CDR2 FQGNSA. The CDR3 runs 12 residues. This CDR3 reads CASSSNQGPQYF. The CDR3 region has the DNA TGTGCCAGCAGCTCAAACCAGGGGCCCCAGTACTTC.

This rearrangement joins TRBV30 to TRBJ2-2; 7 bases fit TRBD2. Unmatched junction bases numbered 6, after V lost 3 bases and J lost 2 bases. The CDR3 length is 15 residues. Germline V CDR1 and CDR2: GTSNPN, SVGIG (reference sequence). The CDR3 protein is CAWRRGTLNTGELFF. As DNA, the CDR3 is TGTGCCTGGAGGCGGGGGACTCTAAACACCGGGGAGCTGTTTTTT.

The chain uses TRBV19 and TRBJ1-5; 8 bases are shared with TRBD1. This CDR3 is 14 amino acids long. Germline CDR1 is LNHDA and CDR2 is SQIVND (reference sequence). Trimming removed 5 bases from V and 5 bases from J; junction bases left unmatched: 5. The CDR3 loop reads CASSEDRGDQPQHF. The CDR3, as DNA: TGTGCCAGTAGTGAAGACAGGGGCGATCAGCCCCAGCATTTT. Full variable domain (rest looked up from reference TRBV19 and TRBJ1-5): DGGITQSPKYLFRKEGQNVTLSCEQNLNHDAMYWYRQDPGQGLRLIYYSQIVNDFQKGDIAEGYSVSREKKESFPLTVTSAQKNPTAFYLCASSEDRGDQPQHFGDGTRLSIL.

The genes are TRBV9 and TRBJ2-1; 9 positions match TRBD2. The germline gives CDR1 SGDLS, CDR2 YYNGEE. This CDR3 spans 18 amino acids. Germline trimming cut 2 bases from V and 7 bases from J; bases unmatched to any gene: 16. The CDR3: CASSVQLAIAGVGNEQFF. CDR3 in DNA: TGTGCCAGCAGCGTCCAGTTGGCTATAGCGGGAGTAGGTAATGAGCAGTTCTTC.

The J gene is TRBJ2-1, the V gene TRBV18; D is undetermined. The CDR3 is 16 amino acids. Per germline, CDR1 KGHSH and CDR2 LQKENI. V was clipped by 1 base and J by 2 bases, with 12 bases between them. The DNA of the CDR3 is TGTGCCAGCTCACCACTCGTCGGGTCTCCCTACAATGAGCAGTTCTTC. Its translation: CASSPLVGSPYNEQFF.

There are a few counts of this clone. The rearrangement uses TRBV9 and TRBJ1-1; tentative D call: TRBD1 (5 bases). Looked up from germline, CDR1 is SGDLS and CDR2 is YYNGEE. This CDR3 comprises 17 residues. Trimming removed 0 bases from V and 1 base from J, with 16 bases in between. Here the CDR3 reads CASSVALMGQGNTEAFF. The DNA of the CDR3 is TGTGCCAGCAGCGTAGCCCTAATGGGGCAGGGGAACACTGAAGCTTTCTTT.

In its sample, this clone was seen a few times. The rearrangement joins TRBV4-1 to TRBJ2-1, with 9 bases identical to TRBD2. Germline assignment: CDR1 MGHRA and CDR2 YSYEKL. With V trimmed by 1 base and J by 7 bases, 14 bases remained unmatched. There are 18 residues in the CDR3. The chain's CDR3 is CASSQGAGGRAPLNEQFF. DNA for the CDR3: TGCGCCAGCAGCCAAGGAGCGGGCGGGAGGGCCCCTCTGAATGAGCAGTTCTTC.